One sample yielded the 10 T cell receptor beta chains listed below, sequenced in a study of tumor-infiltrating lymphocytes in oesophageal squamous cell carcinoma. TCRdb re-called the PCR reads through MiXCR, storing one row per CDR3 protein. The sample comprises 18,000 or so distinct CDR3 sequences, 40% to 50% of which are singletons, and roughly 12% rests with the top ten. The sample taken for sequencing was normal esophageal tissue next to the tumor. These receptor sequences come from a male donor with esophageal squamous cell carcinoma.

This clonotype was observed many times. For the CDR3, the DNA is TGTGCCAGCAGTTCTATACAGGGGTCCTACGAGCAGTTCTTC. Its protein is CASSSIQGSYEQFF. The V gene is TRBV28, the J gene TRBJ2-1; 7 bases agree with TRBD1. Unmatched junction bases numbered 10, after V lost 4 bases and J lost 10 bases. The CDR3 is 14 amino acids. From germline, CDR1 is MDHEN and CDR2 SYDVKM.

The genes are TRBV7-6 and TRBJ1-1; 8 nucleotides align to TRBD1. Matching the DNA end better, TRBJ2-3 makes the J call doubtful. Germline V gene data show CDR1 as SGHVS and CDR2 as FNYEAQ. The CDR3 is 14 amino acids. CDR3 sequence reads: CASGPGQGTDTQYF. The CDR3 coding sequence is TGTGCCAGCGGCCCGGGACAGGGCACAGATACGCAGTATTTT.

This clonotype showed up just a few times. A much bigger clone sits one base away, suggesting this may be a read error. The V and J genes are TRBV20-1 and TRBJ2-3; no definite D call. The J call is uncertain, as TRBJ2-1 better fits the DNA end. The CDR3 has 16 residues. Germline assignment: CDR1 DFQATT and CDR2 SNEGSKA (reference sequence). In DNA form, the CDR3 reads TGCAGTGCTAGAGATGTTAACGGCAGGCCTACCTACGAGCAGTTCTTC. Its protein product is CSARDVNGRPTYEQFF.

The V and J genes are TRBV7-6 and TRBJ2-2; 7 bases fit TRBD1. The CDR3 contains 15 residues. CDR1 and CDR2 from the germline V gene are SGHVS and FNYEAQ. J lost 4 bases, V lost 5 bases, and 7 bases had no gene match. CDR3 loop: CASSTRDSVTGELFF. DNA of the CDR3: TGTGCCAGCAGCACCAGGGACAGCGTCACCGGGGAGCTGTTTTTT.

The table lists this clonotype with many counts. V usage is TRBV5-4 and J usage is TRBJ2-7; D unresolved. The V end lost 6 bases, the J end lost 2 bases, and 6 bases lay between the germline ends. This CDR3 comprises 11 residues. CDR1 and CDR2 (germline): SGHNT, YYREEE (reference sequence). CDR3 in amino acids: CASIPPYEQYF. The DNA of the CDR3 is TGTGCCAGCATCCCCCCCTACGAGCAGTACTTC.

The chain uses TRBV7-8 and TRBJ2-1; the match to TRBD2 covers 8 bases. The better agreement between TRBJ2-7 and the DNA end casts doubt on the J call. Germline CDR1 reads SGHVS; CDR2 reads FQNEAQ. The CDR3 totals 12 residues. CDR3 residues: CASSGSGGEQYF. In nucleotides, the CDR3 is TGTGCCAGCAGCGGGAGCGGGGGCGAGCAGTACTTC.

This clonotype is medium-sized (0.01 to 0.1%) in the sample. The rearrangement links TRBV7-3 to TRBJ2-3; TRBD2 aligns across 10 bases. Germline CDR1 reads SGHTA; CDR2 reads FQGTGA. The CDR3 spans 15 residues. V shed 7 bases and J 2 bases; nucleotides not matched to a gene: 6. CDR3 DNA sequence: TGTGCCAGCACACAAGGGACTAGCGACACAGATACGCAGTATTTT. Protein product: CASTQGTSDTDTQYF.

This clonotype has only a few counts. The junction does not match germline at one end; this may be a read error. This rearrangement joins TRBV7-2 to TRBJ2-4, with TRBD2 matching over 10 bases. This CDR3 comprises 14 residues. Germline values: CDR1 SGHTA, CDR2 FQGNSA. The CDR3 reads CASSQGTSVSEQYF. The CDR3 region has the DNA TGTGCCAGCAGCCAGGGGACTAGCGTTTCCGAGCAGTACTTT.

This clonotype has at least ten counts. The chain employs TRBV7-3 and TRBJ1-4; D ambiguous. The tail of the sequence fits TRBJ2-2 better, so the J call may be wrong. The length of the CDR3 is 15 residues. CDR1 is SGHTA, CDR2 FQGTGA, per germline. The CDR3 is CASSLTGELTGELFF. The CDR3 coding sequence is TGTGCCAGCAGCTTAACTGGTGAACTCACCGGGGAGCTGTTTTTT.

V and J are TRBV7-2 and TRBJ1-1; 10 bases line up with TRBD1. The CDR3 consists of 13 residues. J lost 5 bases, V lost 6 bases, and 3 bases had no gene match. Germline V gene sequence: CDR1 SGHTA, CDR2 FQGNSA. The CDR3 sequence is CASRRTGGTEAFF. The CDR3 DNA reads TGTGCCAGCAGACGGACAGGGGGGACTGAAGCTTTCTTT.